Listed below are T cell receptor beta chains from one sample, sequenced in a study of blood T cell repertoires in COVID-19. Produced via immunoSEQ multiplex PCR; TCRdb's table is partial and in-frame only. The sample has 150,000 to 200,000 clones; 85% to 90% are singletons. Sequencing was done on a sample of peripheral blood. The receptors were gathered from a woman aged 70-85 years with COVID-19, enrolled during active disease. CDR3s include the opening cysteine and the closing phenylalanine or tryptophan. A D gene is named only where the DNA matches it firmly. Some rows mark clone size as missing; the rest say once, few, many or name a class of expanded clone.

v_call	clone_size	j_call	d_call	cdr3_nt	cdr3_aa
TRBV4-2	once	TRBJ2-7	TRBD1	TGTGCCAGCAGCCGCGGGACAGGGAATTTCTACGAGCAGTACTTC	CASSRGTGNFYEQYF
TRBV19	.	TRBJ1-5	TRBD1	TGTGCCAGGGGGGACAGGGGCGAACTTAATCAGCCCCAGCATTTT	CARGDRGELNQPQHF
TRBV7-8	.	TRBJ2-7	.	TGTGCCAGCAGCCGACAGGTGACCTACGAGCAGTACTTC	CASSRQVTYEQYF
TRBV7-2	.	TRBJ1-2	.	TGTGCCAGCAGCTTCTCTTCGCCAGGGAAGAACGGCTACACCTTC	CASSFSSPGKNGYTF
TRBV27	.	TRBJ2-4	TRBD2	TGTGCCAGCAGTTACACGGACGGGGGGGAGAACATTCAGTACTTC	CASSYTDGGENIQYF
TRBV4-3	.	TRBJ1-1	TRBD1	TGCGCCAGCAGCCAAGAAACAGGGGTCATGAACACTGAAGCTTTCTTT	CASSQETGVMNTEAFF
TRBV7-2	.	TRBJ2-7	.	TGTGCCAGCAGCTTAACCGCGGACGAGCAGTACTTC	CASSLTADEQYF
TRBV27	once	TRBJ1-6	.	TGTGCCAGCAGTTTAGGGAGATTATCACCCCTCCACTTT	CASSLGRLSPLHF
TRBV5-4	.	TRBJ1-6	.	TGTGCCAGCAGCTTGGTCAAGACGGGTTCACCCCTCCACTTT	CASSLVKTGSPLHF
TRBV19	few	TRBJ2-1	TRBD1	TGTGCCAGCGGGACAGGATCCTACAATGAGCAGTTCTTC	CASGTGSYNEQFF
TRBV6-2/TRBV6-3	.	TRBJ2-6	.	TGTGCCAGCAGCCGATCGGGGGGCCTAACTGGGGCCAACGTCCTGACTTTC	CASSRSGGLTGANVLTF
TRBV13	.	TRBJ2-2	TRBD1	TGTGCCAGCAGCTTAGATCAACAGGGGCACACCGGGGAGCTGTTTTTT	CASSLDQQGHTGELFF
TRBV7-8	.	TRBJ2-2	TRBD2	TGTGCCAGCAGCTTACGAAGCGGGGGATCTAGGGGGGAGCTGTTTTTT	CASSLRSGGSRGELFF
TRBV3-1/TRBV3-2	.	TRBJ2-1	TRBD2	TGTGCCAGCAGCCAGGAATCTTACAGAGGGAGGGCCTCGGGGGAGCAGTTCTTC	CASSQESYRGRASGEQFF
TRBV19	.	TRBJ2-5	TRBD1	TGTGCCAGTAGTCCGCGGACAGGGGGCTGGAGCATGCAACAGACCCAGTACTTC	CASSPRTGGWSMQQTQYF
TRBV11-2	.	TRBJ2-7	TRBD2	TGTGCCAGCAGCTTCACTAGCGGGAGGGCCTATGGTTCCGAGCAGTACTTC	CASSFTSGRAYGSEQYF
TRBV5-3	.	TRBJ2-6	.	TGTGCCAGAAGCTTGAGGGCTAGCAGGTTCGCGGGGGCCAACGTCCTGACTTTC	CARSLRASRFAGANVLTF
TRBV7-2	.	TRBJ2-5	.	TGTGCCAGCAGCTTGGCCGGGGAGACCCAGTACTTC	CASSLAGETQYF
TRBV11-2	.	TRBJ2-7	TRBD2	TGTGCCAGCAGCTTAGGTTTAGCGGGAGCCTACGAGCAGTACTTC	CASSLGLAGAYEQYF
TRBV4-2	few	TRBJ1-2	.	TGTGCCAGCAGCCAAGTCGCCCACGAGGGCTACACCTTC	CASSQVAHEGYTF
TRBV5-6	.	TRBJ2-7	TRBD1	TGTGCCAGCAGCTTGCGACAGGGGGGCGCGGAACAGTACTTC	CASSLRQGGAEQYF
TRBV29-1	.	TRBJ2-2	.	TGCAGCGTTGTTGTGAGCACCGGGGAGCTGTTTTTT	CSVVVSTGELFF
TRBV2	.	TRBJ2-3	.	TGTGCCAGCCACTGGGGAGTCCGCACAGATACGCAGTATTTT	CASHWGVRTDTQYF
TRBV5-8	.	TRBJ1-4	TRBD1	TGTGCCAGCAGCTTGGGGACAGGGGGGCGTCCGAATGAAAAACTGTTTTTT	CASSLGTGGRPNEKLFF
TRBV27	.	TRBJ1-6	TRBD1	TGTGCCAGCCGAAGACAGGGGATAGGGCATTCACCCCTCCACTTT	CASRRQGIGHSPLHF
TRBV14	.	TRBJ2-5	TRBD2	TGTGCCAGCAGCCAAACATTTTCTAGCGGGAGGAGGGAGACCCAGTACTTC	CASSQTFSSGRRETQYF
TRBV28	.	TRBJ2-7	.	TGTGCCAGCAGCCCGACTAGTACCTCCTACGAGCAGTACTTC	CASSPTSTSYEQYF
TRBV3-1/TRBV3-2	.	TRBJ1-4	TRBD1	TGTGCCAGCAGCCAACCCCGCCGCCGACAGGGTAGGGACCTAAGACAAAAACTGTTTTTT	CASSQPRRRQGRDLRQKLFF
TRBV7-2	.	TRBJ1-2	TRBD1	TGTGCCAGCAGCTTAGGCAGGGGGCTTGGCTACACCTTC	CASSLGRGLGYTF
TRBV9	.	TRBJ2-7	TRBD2	TGTGCCAGCAGCGCGGGACTAGCGGCCTACGAGCAGTACTTC	CASSAGLAAYEQYF
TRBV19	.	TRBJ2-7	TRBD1	TGTGCCAGTAGTACGACAGGGGGTGCGGGGGAGCAGTACTTC	CASSTTGGAGEQYF
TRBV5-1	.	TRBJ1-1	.	TGCGCCAGCAGCCTCGCAGGGATGGGAACTGAAGCTTTCTTT	CASSLAGMGTEAFF
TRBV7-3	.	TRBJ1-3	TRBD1	TGTGCCAGCAGCTTACAGGGGGCGCGGGGAAACACCATATATTTT	CASSLQGARGNTIYF
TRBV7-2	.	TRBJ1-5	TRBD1	TGTGCCAGCAGCTTGGACAGGGCGCGCAATCAGCCCCAGCATTTT	CASSLDRARNQPQHF
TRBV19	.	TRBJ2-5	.	TGTGCCAGTAGTATTACCAGCGACCAAGAGACCCAGTACTTC	CASSITSDQETQYF
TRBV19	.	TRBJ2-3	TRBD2	TGTGCCAGTCGACTAGCGGGAGCCCCGGTCGGGGATACGCAGTATTTT	CASRLAGAPVGDTQYF
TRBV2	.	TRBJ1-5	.	TGTGCCAGCGCGCAAGGAGACAGCAATCAGCCCCAGCATTTT	CASAQGDSNQPQHF
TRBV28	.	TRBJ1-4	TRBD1	TGTGCCAGCAAACAGGGGAATGAAAAACTGTTTTTT	CASKQGNEKLFF
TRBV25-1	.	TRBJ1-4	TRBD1	TGTGCCAGCAATACAGGGGGCAGTGAAAAACTGTTTTTT	CASNTGGSEKLFF
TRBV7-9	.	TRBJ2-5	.	TGTGCCAGCAGCCAACCAGGTTTCGGAGAGACCCAGTACTTC	CASSQPGFGETQYF
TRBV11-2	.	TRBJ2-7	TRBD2	TGTGCCAGCAGCTTAGATCAGCCGGGACTAGCGGTGTACGAGCAGTACTTC	CASSLDQPGLAVYEQYF
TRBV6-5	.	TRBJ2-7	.	TGTGCCACCTTGGGAGGCTACCCCCTATCCTACGAGCAGTACTTC	CATLGGYPLSYEQYF
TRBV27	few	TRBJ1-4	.	TGTGCCAGCAGTTTTTCGAACAGGGCCCCGTTTGAAAAACTGTTTTTT	CASSFSNRAPFEKLFF
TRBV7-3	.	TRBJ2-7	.	TGTGCCAGCAGCCCTCGTCCCTCCGAGCAGTACTTC	CASSPRPSEQYF
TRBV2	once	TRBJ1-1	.	TGTGCCAGCAGTGCCCAGGGGAGTGGAACTGAAGCTTTCTTT	CASSAQGSGTEAFF
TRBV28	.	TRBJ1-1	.	TGTGCCAGCAGTTTTAGGGCCGCGGGGACTGAAGCTTTCTTT	CASSFRAAGTEAFF
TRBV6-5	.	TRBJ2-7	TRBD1	TGTGCCAGCAGTTCGACAGGGTCCATCTCCTACGAGCAGTACTTC	CASSSTGSISYEQYF
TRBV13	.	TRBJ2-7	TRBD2	TGTGCCAGCAGTCCGACTGGGAGGGCCTATGAGCAGTACTTC	CASSPTGRAYEQYF
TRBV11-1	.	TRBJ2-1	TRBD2	TGTGCCAGCAGCTCTAGCGGGAGGGGGGATTACAATGAGCAGTTCTTC	CASSSSGRGDYNEQFF
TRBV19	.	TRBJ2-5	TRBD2	TGTGCCAGTAGTATTCCAGCGGGGAACCAAGAGACCCAGTACTTC	CASSIPAGNQETQYF
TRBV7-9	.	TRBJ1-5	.	TGTGCCAGCAGCCCAGGGTACGGGGGTCAGCCCCAGCATTTT	CASSPGYGGQPQHF
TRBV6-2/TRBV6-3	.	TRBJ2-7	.	TGTGCCAGCAGTTACCTCAGCTCCTACGAGCAGTACTTC	CASSYLSSYEQYF
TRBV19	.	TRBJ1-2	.	TGTGCCAGTAGTGCACAGGGCAGCTATGGCTACACCTTC	CASSAQGSYGYTF
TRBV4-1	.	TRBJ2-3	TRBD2	TGCGCCAGCAGCCAAGATAGGACTTCGGGACTAGCGGAGAGCACAGATACGCAGTATTTT	CASSQDRTSGLAESTDTQYF
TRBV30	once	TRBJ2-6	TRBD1	TGTGCCTGGAGTACCAGGACAGGGACGGTCTCTGGGGCCAACGTCCTGACTTTC	CAWSTRTGTVSGANVLTF